This TCR beta chain was identified during a study of T cells in Graves' hyperthyroidism and ophthalmopathy (dated 2019 in TCRdb). The study in broad terms: Peripheral blood samples were taken at the time of initial diagnosis, prior to any treatment. The approximately 100 discovery patients were divided at random into training and test sets in a 7:3 ratio. The paper describes TCR Vbeta CDR3 sequencing of around 130 peripheral blood samples, made up of some 40 ophthalmopathy patients, approximately 76 hyperthyroidism patients and around 17 progressor patients. Once sampling was done, hyperthyroidism patients were given methimazole at a starting dose of 30 mg daily, whereas ophthalmopathy patients were given high-dose intravenous methylprednisolone. Prospective prediction of ophthalmopathy was tested in an independent validation cohort consisting of fewer than 20 hyperthyroidism patients and about 17 patients who later progressed to ophthalmopathy. To identify distinguishing TCR V-J signatures, a discovery cohort of roughly 100 patients was used, comprising 43 with Graves' ophthalmopathy and approximately 58 with stable Graves' hyperthyroidism. In roughly six Graves' hyperthyroidism patients, the study also compared T-cell repertoires from thyroid tissue with T-cell repertoires from blood.

This clonotype appeared a few times. What this receptor recognizes is not known. No base-level quality is on record; no much larger clone is a single base apart. Results the study describes overall, beyond this receptor: During validation, the model predicted progression to ophthalmopathy a median of about 5.9 months ahead of onset, with roughly 65% sensitivity and 72.22% specificity. Most expanded thyroid clonotypes (frequency above 0.001) were also found in blood, which suggests that blood repertoires may mirror thyroid immune responses. In cross-validation, a model built on a 13 V-J signature told ophthalmopathy apart from stable hyperthyroidism with roughly 87% sensitivity and approximately 81% specificity, and in testing the same model reached 80%/75%. Sample size was not statistically predetermined, and blinding of investigators to group allocation was not performed.

Stable Graves' hyperthyroidism was defined as the absence of progression to ophthalmopathy over 18 months of follow-up. Hyperthyroidism patients were newly diagnosed, had a disease duration of under 2 months, and were aged 18 to 65 years. Patients with uncontrolled infections, other autoimmune diseases, pregnancy or lactation were excluded. Clinical symptoms, serum thyroxine and TRAb, thyroid ultrasound, and orbital computed tomography formed the basis for the diagnoses. PBMCs were separated from roughly 9.6 ml of fresh peripheral blood using Ficoll-Paque density gradient centrifugation. Total RNA was extracted with Trizol reagent, and quality was checked on an Agilent 2100 Bioanalyzer. The TCR beta CDR3 regions were amplified from RNA transcripts. For the first round of RT-PCR on the TCR CDR3, the HTBI primer set was used together with the Qiagen OneStep RT-PCR kit. Libraries were constructed in a second round of multiplex PCR, after which size selection and purification were performed. Paired-end sequencing of the libraries was performed with 100 bp reads on an Illumina HiSeq2000. The study's processing was this. SOAPnuke was used to process the raw data, with reads discarded if the reads contained adapters or uncalled bases, had a mean Phred below 15, or lacked an exact constant-primer or identifier match. High-quality paired reads were merged using COPE v1.2.5, and each unique nucleotide sequence was defined as a clonotype. MiTCR v1.1 was used to align clonotypes to the IMGT TRBV, TRBD and TRBJ reference segments. The analysis was restricted to V-J combinations with a frequency above 0.0001, which together covered 99.2% of the repertoires. A TCS score was defined as the ratio of F50 (clonal expansion) to E x V (chaos), with BLOSUM62-based TCRdist applied between CDR3 peptides within each V-J. Welch's t-statistics and random forest reduced just over 500 V-J features to 13, which were used in a naive Bayes classifier (R e1071). The public reads were reprocessed in TCRdb via fastp at Q25 and MiXCR, keeping in-frame beta chains. Rows matching on CDR3 protein sequence are summarized as one entry with the most common DNA and genes. TCRdb, not the authors, supplied the V and J calls. Present in this sample are some 500,000 distinct CDR3 sequences, 13% to 15% of which were seen just once. The top ten clonotypes cover around a sixth of the sample.

The cysteine opens and the phenylalanine closes a CDR3 of 14 amino acids. The sequence is cut down to CDR3 DNA, 42 bases in frame from base 1. The germline V gene encodes CDR1 GTSNPN and CDR2 SVGIG (reference sequence). Trimming at the junction amounts to 5 bases on V and 11 bases on J, and the germline ends lie 19 bases apart. This TCR derives from a woman younger than 35 with Graves' hyperthyroidism. Recombination linked TRBV30 to TRBJ1-6; a weak D assignment points to TRBD1 (6 bases agree). Sequencing was performed on blood. The DNA is as follows: TGTGCCTGGTCTACAGGGTTAGAAGATCCACCCCTCCACTTT. Translated, it gives CAWSTGLEDPPLHF.